This T cell receptor (beta chain) came from a study of regulatory T cells in long-lasting Graves disease (TCRdb year 2021). Turning to the overall study: Antithyroid drugs had been taken for less than 3 months by newly diagnosed Graves' disease patients. The study was registered as a clinical trial and conducted in China. TCR sequencing covered approximately 13 persistent and approximately 20 newly diagnosed Graves' disease patients, 33 samples in total. Peripheral blood TCR sequencing and RNA sequencing compared persistent Graves' disease patients with newly diagnosed Graves' disease patients.

Inclusive of the bounding cysteine and phenylalanine, the CDR3 is 13 residues long. Of the read, only the CDR3 DNA is kept; its 39 bases are in frame from base 1. From the germline V gene (reference sequence), CDR1 is DFQATT and CDR2 is SNEGSKA. Between the V and J ends, shortened by 3 bases and 2 bases respectively, the junction contains 11 bases. Summary of the overall study and its limitations: Compared with newly diagnosed patients, patients with persistent Graves' disease had lower TCR Shannon entropy and fewer highly expanded clones, which suggests clonal expansion. Only the TCR beta chain was sequenced and analyzed. Preferential use of TRBV28, TRBJ1-2 and TRBJ2-5 was observed in persistent disease, whereas TRBV20-1 and TRBJ2-1 were favored in newly diagnosed disease. The authors acknowledged the small sample size as a limitation that may reduce accuracy. A larger number of public clonotypes was shared among persistent patients (approximately 2,600) than among newly diagnosed patients (around 970). Because the primary lesion, thyroid tissue, could not be accessed, the study looked at peripheral blood alone.

Explained via the paper, the time point label denotes: newly diagnosed GD, antithyroid drugs for less than 3 months. For both TCR sequencing and RNA sequencing, RNA was extracted from PBMCs using TRIzol. The diagnosis of Graves' disease was made according to American Thyroid Association guidelines. The patients came from an endocrinology department in Xi'an, China. Each patient gave approximately 9.7 milliliters of peripheral blood, collected in an EDTA anticoagulant tube. Ficoll Paque Plus density gradient separation was used to isolate PBMCs, and no additional T cell sorting was done. An Agilent 2100 Bioanalyzer and agarose gel were used to check RNA quality, while a NanoDrop 2000 measured RNA concentration. The method was multiplex PCR. The run used an Illumina HiSeq 4000. To build TCR beta libraries, CDR3 regions were amplified by Arm-PCR using iRepertoire HTBI primers. Before sequencing, the PCR products underwent gel purification. For the original study's pipeline: Gene usage analysis of CDR3 amino acid clonotypes used the approximately 62 TRBV and around 14 TRBJ segments found across samples. COPE and FqMerger were used to merge filtered high-quality paired reads into contigs. BLAST was used to align contigs to IMGT TRBV, TRBD and TRBJ reference genes, with CDR3 defined following IMGT. Any clonotype with a frequency above 0.1% was classified as a highly expanded clone. Repertoire diversity was measured by Shannon entropy, and V-J evenness by the Gini coefficient. Clonotypes shared by more than one individual were considered public. TCRdb reran the public reads through fastp at Q25 and MiXCR, keeping productive beta chains. Every distinct CDR3 protein forms one entry, paired with its most common genes and DNA. The V and J calls follow TCRdb's processing rather than the paper's. Counted in this sample were 350,000 to 500,000 distinct CDR3 sequences; 13% to 15% of them appeared once. The ten largest clones take up roughly a sixth of the sample.

A word on this clonotype: This receptor's antigen is unknown. No per-base quality is available; no much larger clone lies one base away.

This sample was also put to use in a study of T cells in Graves' hyperthyroidism and ophthalmopathy. The other study reports the following: Stable Graves' hyperthyroidism was defined as the absence of progression to ophthalmopathy over 18 months of follow-up. The hyperthyroidism patients were between 18 and 65 years old and newly diagnosed, with a disease duration of less than 2 months. Exclusion was applied to patients with uncontrolled infections, other autoimmune diseases, pregnancy or lactation. Diagnoses were based on clinical symptoms, serum thyroxine and TRAb, thyroid ultrasound and orbital computed tomography. The first round of RT-PCR for the TCR CDR3 was performed with the HTBI primer set and the Qiagen OneStep RT-PCR kit. Blood samples also contained most of the expanded thyroid clonotypes (frequency above 0.001), which suggests that blood repertoires may reflect thyroid immune responses. A model built on a 13 V-J signature distinguished ophthalmopathy from stable hyperthyroidism, reaching about 89% sensitivity and approximately 83% specificity in cross-validation and 80%/75% in testing. In validation, the model predicted progression to ophthalmopathy a median of roughly 6.1 months before onset, with 65% to 71% sensitivity and 72.22% specificity. To identify TCR V-J signatures that set the groups apart, the researchers used a discovery cohort of 100 patients, made up of some 41 with Graves' ophthalmopathy and 57 with stable Graves' hyperthyroidism. An independent validation cohort of around 20 hyperthyroidism patients and 15 or so patients who later progressed to ophthalmopathy tested prospective prediction of ophthalmopathy. For training and testing, the 100 or so patients in the discovery cohort were randomly divided in a 7:3 ratio. The study also compared thyroid tissue and blood T-cell repertoires from five or six Graves' hyperthyroidism patients. Once sampling was done, hyperthyroidism patients were given methimazole at a starting dose of 30 mg daily, whereas ophthalmopathy patients were given high-dose intravenous methylprednisolone. A second multiplex PCR round built the libraries, followed by size selection and purification. Libraries were sequenced paired-end with 100 bp reads on an Illumina HiSeq2000. SOAPnuke was used to process the raw data, removing reads that contained adapters or uncalled bases, had a mean Phred below 15, or lacked an exact match to the constant primer or identifier. COPE v1.2.5 was used to merge high-quality paired reads, and clonotypes were defined as unique nucleotide sequences. MiTCR v1.1 was used to align clonotypes to the IMGT TRBV, TRBD and TRBJ reference segments. Only V-J combinations with frequency above 0.0001, covering approximately 99% of repertoires, were analysed. The TCS score was defined as F50 (clonal expansion) divided by E x V (chaos), with BLOSUM62-based TCRdist calculated between CDR3 peptides within each V-J. Welch's t-statistics and random forest reduced several hundred V-J features to roughly 13, which were used in a naive Bayes classifier (R e1071). Sample size was not statistically predetermined, and investigators were not blinded to group allocation. The paper reports TCR Vbeta CDR3 sequencing of roughly 140 peripheral blood samples: 43 ophthalmopathy, around 80 hyperthyroidism and approximately 17 progressor patients.

The sample in question was peripheral blood mononuclear cells (PBMCs), obtained at new diagnosis, from a patient treated with antithyroid drugs. This clonotype originated in a woman aged 50 to 60 with Graves disease. Donor details come from another sample of the same person, matched by shared clones. The receptor chain draws on TRBV20-1 and TRBJ2-7, with TRBD1 tentatively as D gene (5 bases match). The DNA sequence reads TGCAGTGCTAGCACAGGAGAAACCTACGAGCAGTACTTC. Its protein product is CSASTGETYEQYF.